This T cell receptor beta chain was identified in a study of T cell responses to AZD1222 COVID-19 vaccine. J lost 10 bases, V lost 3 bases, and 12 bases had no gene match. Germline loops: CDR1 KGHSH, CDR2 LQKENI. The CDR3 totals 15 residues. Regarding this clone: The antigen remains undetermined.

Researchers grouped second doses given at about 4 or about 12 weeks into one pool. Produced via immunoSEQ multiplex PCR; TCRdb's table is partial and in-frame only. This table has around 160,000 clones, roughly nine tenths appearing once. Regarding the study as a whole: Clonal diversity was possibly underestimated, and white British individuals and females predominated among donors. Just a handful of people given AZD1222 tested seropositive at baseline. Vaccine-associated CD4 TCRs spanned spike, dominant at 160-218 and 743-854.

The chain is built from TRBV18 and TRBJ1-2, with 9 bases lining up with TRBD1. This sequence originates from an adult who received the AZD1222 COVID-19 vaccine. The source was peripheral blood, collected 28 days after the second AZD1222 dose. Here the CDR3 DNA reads TGTGCCAGCTCACCCCAAACAACAGGGGGCTCAGTCTACACCTTC. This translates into CASSPQTTGGSVYTF.